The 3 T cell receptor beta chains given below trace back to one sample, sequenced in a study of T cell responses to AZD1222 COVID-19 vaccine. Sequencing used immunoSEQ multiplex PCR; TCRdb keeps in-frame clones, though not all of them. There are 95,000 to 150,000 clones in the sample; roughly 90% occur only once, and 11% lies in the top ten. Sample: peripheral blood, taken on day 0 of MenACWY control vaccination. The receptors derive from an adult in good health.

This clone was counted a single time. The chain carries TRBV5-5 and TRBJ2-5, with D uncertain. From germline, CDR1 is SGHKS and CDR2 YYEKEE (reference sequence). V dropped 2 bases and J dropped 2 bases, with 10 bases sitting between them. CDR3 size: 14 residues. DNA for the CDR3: TGTGCCAGCAGCTTTCTAACGGAACAAGAGACCCAGTACTTC. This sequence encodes CASSFLTEQETQYF.

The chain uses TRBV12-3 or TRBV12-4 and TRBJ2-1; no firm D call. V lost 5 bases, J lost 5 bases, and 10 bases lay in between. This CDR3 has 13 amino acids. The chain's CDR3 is CASSPSFNNEQFF. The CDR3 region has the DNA TGTGCCAGCAGTCCCTCATTCAACAATGAGCAGTTCTTC.

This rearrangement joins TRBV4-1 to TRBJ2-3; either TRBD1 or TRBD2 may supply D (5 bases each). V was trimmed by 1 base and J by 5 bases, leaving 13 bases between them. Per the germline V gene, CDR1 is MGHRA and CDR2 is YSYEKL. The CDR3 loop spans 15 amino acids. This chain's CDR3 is CASSQVEGPRDTQYF. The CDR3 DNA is TGCGCCAGCAGCCAAGTCGAGGGACCGCGAGATACGCAGTATTTT.